The 10 T cell receptor beta chains presented below share a single source sample, sequenced in a study of blood T cell repertoires in COVID-19. Only in-frame clones appear in the TCRdb table, and some are missing; sequencing was by immunoSEQ multiplex PCR. The sample contains about 200,000 clones, around 82% of which appear only once. The sample comprised PBMCs or T cells enriched from blood (not recorded which). All receptors derive from a woman aged 40 to 50 with acute COVID-19.

In regard to this clone: The sample contains more than one DNA sequence encoding this CDR3. The chain carries TRBV19 and TRBJ1-2; D may be TRBD1 (5 bases). Germline lookup yields CDR1 LNHDA and CDR2 SQIVND (reference sequence). The CDR3 contains 15 residues. Between the trimmed V and J ends, which lost 4 bases and 2 bases, there was a span of 14 bases. This chain's CDR3 is CASSTPRTGNYGYTF. The CDR3 DNA is TGTGCCAGTAGTACTCCCCGTACAGGAAACTATGGCTACACCTTC.

This clone was found a few times. The chain couples TRBV27 to TRBJ1-2, with TRBD1 as a possible D gene (5 bases). Germline CDR1 MNHEY, CDR2 SMNVEV (reference sequence). The CDR3 length is 14 residues. Deletions cut 4 bases from V and 8 bases from J, with 17 bases between. CDR3 nucleotide sequence: TGTGCCAGCAGTTCAGAGGGGAGGGGCGGGGGCTACACCTTC. Translated: CASSSEGRGGGYTF.

The chain links TRBV28 to TRBJ1-1, with 8 nucleotides matching TRBD1. CDR1 is MDHEN, CDR2 SYDVKM, per germline. V was pared by 4 bases and J by 4 bases, with 11 bases of the junction left unmatched. This CDR3 spans 16 amino acids. The CDR3 bases are TGTGCCAGCAGTTATCAGGGGGCGGTAAGGCGCACTGAAGCTTTCTTT. Translating gives CASSYQGAVRRTEAFF.

The chain joins TRBV7-3 to TRBJ2-7; the match to TRBD1 covers 8 bases. Germline V gives CDR1 SGHTA, CDR2 FQGTGA. Trimming took 5 bases from V and 6 from J; bases not matched to a gene: 9. The CDR3 runs 14 residues. Written as DNA, the CDR3 is TGTGCCAGCAGCCTGACAGGGGAGGCCCCCGAGCAGTACTTC. This codes for CASSLTGEAPEQYF. Full variable domain (outside the CDR3, taken from reference TRBV7-3 and TRBJ2-7): GAGVSQTPSNKVTEKGKYVELRCDPISGHTALYWYRQSLGQGPEFLIYFQGTGAADDSGLPNDRFFAVRPEGSVSTLKIQRTERGDSAVYLCASSLTGEAPEQYFGPGTRLTVT.

V and J are TRBV28 and TRBJ1-4; 10 positions agree with TRBD1. Germline V lookup: CDR1 MDHEN, CDR2 SYDVKM. Unmatched junction bases numbered 1, after V lost 2 bases and J lost 4 bases. The CDR3 has 15 amino acids. The CDR3 sequence is CASSLRTGGNEKLFF. In DNA form, the CDR3 reads TGTGCCAGCAGTTTAAGGACAGGGGGTAATGAAAAACTGTTTTTT.

The genes are TRBV29-1 and TRBJ1-2; 11 positions match TRBD1. J lost 5 bases, V lost 4 bases, and 3 bases had no gene match. Germline V gene lookup returns CDR1 SQVTM and CDR2 ANQGSEA. This CDR3 is built from 13 residues. This CDR3 is CSVGGQGEYGYTF. DNA for the CDR3: TGCAGCGTTGGGGGACAGGGGGAATATGGCTACACCTTC.

The chain combines TRBV2 with TRBJ1-5; 7 bases map to TRBD1. Germline CDR1 SNHLY, CDR2 FYNNEI. The V gene end was trimmed by 2 bases and the J gene end by 9 bases; junction bases not matched to a gene: 13. CDR3 size: 16 residues. This CDR3 reads CASSETGAPPRGPQHF. CDR3 nucleotide sequence: TGTGCCAGCAGTGAAACAGGGGCCCCTCCGAGGGGGCCCCAGCATTTT.

The chain uses TRBV5-1 and TRBJ2-5, with 7 bases that match TRBD1. The CDR3 consists of 15 residues. From germline, CDR1 is SGHRS and CDR2 YFSETQ. The V segment lost 4 bases and the J segment 0 bases; nucleotides outside the gene matches: 6. The DNA for the CDR3 is TGCGCCAGCAGCGAGGGACAGACGTACCAAGAGACCCAGTACTTC. It codes for CASSEGQTYQETQYF.

This CDR3 is CASSQNPGGRNNEQFF. The CDR3 nucleotides read TGCGCCAGCAGCCAAAACCCAGGGGGCAGAAACAATGAGCAGTTCTTC. The chain links TRBV5-1 to TRBJ2-1; 8 bases fit TRBD1. J was trimmed by 5 bases and V by 4 bases; bases with no gene match: 11. The germline V gene encodes CDR1 SGHRS and CDR2 YFSETQ. This CDR3 spans 16 amino acids.

The V call is TRBV7-2, the J call TRBJ2-4, with no clear D. The CDR3 loop spans 14 amino acids. The germline V and J ends were trimmed by 4 bases and 3 bases, with 10 bases remaining between them. Germline CDR1 is SGHTA and CDR2 is FQGNSA. CDR3 sequence reads: CASSSSYGKNIQYF. CDR3 nucleotides: TGTGCCAGCAGCTCGTCCTATGGCAAAAACATTCAGTACTTC.